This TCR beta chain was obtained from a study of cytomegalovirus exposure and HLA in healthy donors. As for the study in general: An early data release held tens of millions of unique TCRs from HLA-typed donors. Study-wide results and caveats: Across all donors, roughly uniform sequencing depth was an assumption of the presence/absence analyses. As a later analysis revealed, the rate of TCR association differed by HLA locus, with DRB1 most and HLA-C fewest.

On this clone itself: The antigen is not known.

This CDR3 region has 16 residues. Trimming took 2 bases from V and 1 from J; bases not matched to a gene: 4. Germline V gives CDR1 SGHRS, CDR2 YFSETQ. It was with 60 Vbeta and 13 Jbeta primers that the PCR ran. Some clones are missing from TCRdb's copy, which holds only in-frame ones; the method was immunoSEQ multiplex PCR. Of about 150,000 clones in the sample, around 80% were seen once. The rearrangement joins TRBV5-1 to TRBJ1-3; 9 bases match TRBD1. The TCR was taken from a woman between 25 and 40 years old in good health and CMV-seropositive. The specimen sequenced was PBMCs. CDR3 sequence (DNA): TGCGCCAGCAGCTTCGGTGACAGGGGGTCTGGAAACACCATATATTTT. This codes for CASSFGDRGSGNTIYF.